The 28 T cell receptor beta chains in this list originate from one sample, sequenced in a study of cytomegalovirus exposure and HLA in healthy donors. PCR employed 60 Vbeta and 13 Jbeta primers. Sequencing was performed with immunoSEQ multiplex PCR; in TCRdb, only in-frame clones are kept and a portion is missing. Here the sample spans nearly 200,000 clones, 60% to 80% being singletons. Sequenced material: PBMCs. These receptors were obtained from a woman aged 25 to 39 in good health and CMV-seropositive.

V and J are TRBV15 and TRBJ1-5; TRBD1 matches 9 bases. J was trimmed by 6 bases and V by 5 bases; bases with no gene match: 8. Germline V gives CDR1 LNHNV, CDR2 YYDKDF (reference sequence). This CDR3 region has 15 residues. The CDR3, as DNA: TGTGCCACCAGCTACGAAACAGGGGGCCCTCAGCCCCAGCATTTT. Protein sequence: CATSYETGGPQPQHF.

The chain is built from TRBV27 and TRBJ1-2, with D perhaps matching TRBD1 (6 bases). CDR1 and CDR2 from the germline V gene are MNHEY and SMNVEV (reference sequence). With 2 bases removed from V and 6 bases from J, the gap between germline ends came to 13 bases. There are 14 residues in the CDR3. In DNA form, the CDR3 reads TGTGCCAGCAGTTTAAACAGGGCGGTAGATGGCTACACCTTC. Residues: CASSLNRAVDGYTF.

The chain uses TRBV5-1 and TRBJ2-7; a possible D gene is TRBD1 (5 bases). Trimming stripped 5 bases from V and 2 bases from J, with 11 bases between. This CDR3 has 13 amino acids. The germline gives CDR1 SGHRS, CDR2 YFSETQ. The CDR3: CASSPQVTYEQYF. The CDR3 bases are TGCGCCAGCAGTCCACAGGTGACCTACGAGCAGTACTTC.

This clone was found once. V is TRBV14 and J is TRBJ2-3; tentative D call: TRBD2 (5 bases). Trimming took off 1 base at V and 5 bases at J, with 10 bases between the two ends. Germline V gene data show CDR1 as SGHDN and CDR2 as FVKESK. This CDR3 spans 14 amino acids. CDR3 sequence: CASSQAPLGDTQYF. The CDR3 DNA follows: TGTGCCAGCAGCCAAGCCCCACTAGGAGATACGCAGTATTTT.

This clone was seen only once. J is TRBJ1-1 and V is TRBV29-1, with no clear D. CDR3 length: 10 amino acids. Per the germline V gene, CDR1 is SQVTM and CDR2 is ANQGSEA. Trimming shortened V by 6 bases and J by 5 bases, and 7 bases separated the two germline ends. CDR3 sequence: CSVLDTEAFF. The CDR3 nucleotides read TGCAGCGTGCTAGATACTGAAGCTTTCTTT.

The DNA of the CDR3 is TGTGCCAGCAGCTTAGGACAGGGATATAATTCACCCCTCCACTTT. Translated: CASSLGQGYNSPLHF. The chain links TRBV11-2 to TRBJ1-6, with 7 bases that match TRBD1. V trimming: 1 base; J trimming: 4 bases; junction bases outside the gene matches: 1. The CDR3 loop spans 15 amino acids. CDR1 is SGHAT, CDR2 FQNNGV, per germline.

CDR3 amino acids: CASSATGTGPYNSPLHF. CDR3 DNA sequence: TGTGCCAGCAGCGCGACCGGGACAGGGCCCTATAATTCACCCCTCCACTTT. V and J are TRBV7-9 and TRBJ1-6; the match to TRBD1 covers 9 bases. Germline V gives CDR1 SEHNR, CDR2 FQNEAQ (reference sequence). The CDR3 consists of 17 residues. J lost 2 bases, V lost 5 bases, and 7 bases had no gene match. The variable domain in full, with the rest retrieved from reference TRBV7-9 and TRBJ1-6, is DTGVSQNPRHKITKRGQNVTFRCDPISEHNRLYWYRQTLGQGPEFLTYFQNEAQLEKSRLLSDRFSAERPKGSFSTLEIQRTEQGDSAMYLCASSATGTGPYNSPLHFGNGTRLTVT.

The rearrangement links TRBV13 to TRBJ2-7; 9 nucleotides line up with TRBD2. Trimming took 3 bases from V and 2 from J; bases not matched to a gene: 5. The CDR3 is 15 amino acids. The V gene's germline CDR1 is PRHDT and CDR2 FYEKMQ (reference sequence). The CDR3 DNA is TGTGCCAGCAGCTTCAGCGGGGGGTCGCCCTACGAGCAGTACTTC. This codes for CASSFSGGSPYEQYF.

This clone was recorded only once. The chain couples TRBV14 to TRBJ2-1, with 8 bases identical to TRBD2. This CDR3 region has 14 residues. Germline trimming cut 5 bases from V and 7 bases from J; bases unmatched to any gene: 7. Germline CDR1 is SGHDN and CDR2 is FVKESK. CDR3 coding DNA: TGTGCCAGCAGCTTCGGGACTAGGGATAATGAGCAGTTCTTC. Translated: CASSFGTRDNEQFF.

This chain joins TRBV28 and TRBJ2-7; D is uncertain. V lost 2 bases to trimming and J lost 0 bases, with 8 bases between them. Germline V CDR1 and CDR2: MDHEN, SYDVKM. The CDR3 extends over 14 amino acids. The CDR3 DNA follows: TGTGCCAGCAGTTTAGAGATGAGCTCCTACGAGCAGTACTTC. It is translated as CASSLEMSSYEQYF.

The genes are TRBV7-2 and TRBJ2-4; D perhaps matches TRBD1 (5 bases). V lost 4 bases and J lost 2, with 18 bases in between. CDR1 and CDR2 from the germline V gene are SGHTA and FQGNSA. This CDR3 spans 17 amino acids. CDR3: CASSSPTAAAPKNIQYF. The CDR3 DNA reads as TGTGCCAGCAGCTCACCGACAGCCGCAGCTCCCAAAAACATTCAGTACTTC.

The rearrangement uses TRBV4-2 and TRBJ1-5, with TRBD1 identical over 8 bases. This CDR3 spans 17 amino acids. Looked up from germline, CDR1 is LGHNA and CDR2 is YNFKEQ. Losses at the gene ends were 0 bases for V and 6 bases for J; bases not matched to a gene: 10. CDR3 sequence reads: CASSQEKVDDRGQPQHF. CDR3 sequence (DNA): TGTGCCAGCAGCCAAGAAAAGGTTGACGACAGGGGTCAGCCCCAGCATTTT.

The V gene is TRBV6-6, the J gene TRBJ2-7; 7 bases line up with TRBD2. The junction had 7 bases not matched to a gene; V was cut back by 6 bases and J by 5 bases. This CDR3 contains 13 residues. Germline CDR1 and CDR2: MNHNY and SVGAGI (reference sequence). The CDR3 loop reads CASRSSGWNEQYF. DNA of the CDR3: TGTGCCAGCAGGTCTAGCGGTTGGAACGAGCAGTACTTC.

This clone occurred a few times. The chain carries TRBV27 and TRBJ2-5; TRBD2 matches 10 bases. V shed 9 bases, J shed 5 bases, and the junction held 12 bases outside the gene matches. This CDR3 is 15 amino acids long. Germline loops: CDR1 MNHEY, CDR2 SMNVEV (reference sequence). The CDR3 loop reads CASKVGSGGPETQYF. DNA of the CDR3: TGTGCCAGTAAAGTCGGTAGCGGGGGGCCGGAGACCCAGTACTTC.

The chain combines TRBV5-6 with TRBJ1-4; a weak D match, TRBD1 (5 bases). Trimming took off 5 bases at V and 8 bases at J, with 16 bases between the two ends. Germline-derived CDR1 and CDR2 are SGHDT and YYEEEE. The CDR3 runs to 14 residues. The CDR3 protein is CASSRSGTGEKLFF. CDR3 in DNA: TGTGCCAGCAGTCGTAGTGGTACAGGCGAAAAACTGTTTTTT.

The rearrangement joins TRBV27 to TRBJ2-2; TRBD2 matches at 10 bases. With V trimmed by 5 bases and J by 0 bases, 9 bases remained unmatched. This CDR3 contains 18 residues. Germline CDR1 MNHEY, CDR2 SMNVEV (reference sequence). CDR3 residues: CASSIRTSGDTNTGELFF. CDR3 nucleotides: TGTGCCAGCAGTATCCGGACTAGCGGAGATACGAACACCGGGGAGCTGTTTTTT.

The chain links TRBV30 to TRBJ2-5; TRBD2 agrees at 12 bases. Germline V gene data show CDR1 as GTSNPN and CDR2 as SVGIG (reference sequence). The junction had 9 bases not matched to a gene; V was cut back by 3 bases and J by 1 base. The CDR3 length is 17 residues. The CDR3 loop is CAWSPGLAGTFQETQYF. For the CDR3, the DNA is TGTGCCTGGAGCCCCGGACTAGCGGGGACATTCCAAGAGACCCAGTACTTC.

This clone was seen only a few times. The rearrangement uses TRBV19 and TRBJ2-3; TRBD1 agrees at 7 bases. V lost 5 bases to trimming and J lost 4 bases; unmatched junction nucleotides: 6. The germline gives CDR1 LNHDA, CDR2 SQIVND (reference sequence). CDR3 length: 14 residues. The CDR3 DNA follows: TGTGCCAGTAGTCCAGGGGGTGGCGCAGATACGCAGTATTTT. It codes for CASSPGGGADTQYF.

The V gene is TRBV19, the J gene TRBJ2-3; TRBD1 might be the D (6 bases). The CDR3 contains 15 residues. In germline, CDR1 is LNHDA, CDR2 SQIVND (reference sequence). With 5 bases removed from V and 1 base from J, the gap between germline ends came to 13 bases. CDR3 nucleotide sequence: TGTGCCAGTAGTGGGCAGGGGCCCGGCACAGATACGCAGTATTTT. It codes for CASSGQGPGTDTQYF.

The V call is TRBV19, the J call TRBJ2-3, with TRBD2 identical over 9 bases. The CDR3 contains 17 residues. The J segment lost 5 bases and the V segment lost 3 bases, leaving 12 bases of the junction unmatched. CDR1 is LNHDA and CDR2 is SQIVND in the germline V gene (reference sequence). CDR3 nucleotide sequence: TGTGCCAGTAGTATGTCCCGCCTAGCGGGAAGGGGAGATACGCAGTATTTT. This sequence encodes CASSMSRLAGRGDTQYF.

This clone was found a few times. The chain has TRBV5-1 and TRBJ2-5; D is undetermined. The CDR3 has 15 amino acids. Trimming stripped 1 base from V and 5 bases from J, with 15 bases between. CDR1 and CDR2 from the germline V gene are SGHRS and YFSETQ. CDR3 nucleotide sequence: TGCGCCAGCAGCTTGAGCGCGCCATCCGGTGAGACCCAGTACTTC. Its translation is CASSLSAPSGETQYF.

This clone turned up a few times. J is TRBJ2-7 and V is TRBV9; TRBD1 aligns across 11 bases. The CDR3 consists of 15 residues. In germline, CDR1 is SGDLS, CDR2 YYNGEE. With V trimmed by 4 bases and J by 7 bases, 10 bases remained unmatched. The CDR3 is CASSPFGQGAGEQYF. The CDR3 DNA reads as TGTGCCAGCAGCCCTTTCGGACAGGGGGCTGGGGAGCAGTACTTC.

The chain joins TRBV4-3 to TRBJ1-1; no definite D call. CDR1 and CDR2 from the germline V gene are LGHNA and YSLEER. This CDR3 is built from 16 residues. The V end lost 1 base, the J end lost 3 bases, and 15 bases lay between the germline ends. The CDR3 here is CASSQGSSGWDTEAFF. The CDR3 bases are TGCGCCAGCAGCCAAGGAAGTTCAGGATGGGACACTGAAGCTTTCTTT.

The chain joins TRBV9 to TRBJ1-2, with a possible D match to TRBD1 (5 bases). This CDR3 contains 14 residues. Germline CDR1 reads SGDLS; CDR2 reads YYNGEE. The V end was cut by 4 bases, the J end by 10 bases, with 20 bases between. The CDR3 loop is CASSSTGGTPHYTF. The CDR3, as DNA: TGTGCCAGCAGCTCAACGGGCGGGACGCCTCACTACACCTTC.

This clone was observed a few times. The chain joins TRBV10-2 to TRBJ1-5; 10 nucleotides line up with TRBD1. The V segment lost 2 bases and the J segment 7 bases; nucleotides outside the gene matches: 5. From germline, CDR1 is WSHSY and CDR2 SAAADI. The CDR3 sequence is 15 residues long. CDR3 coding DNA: TGCGCCAGCAGTGAGCCGGGACAGGGGTTGCAGCCCCAGCATTTT. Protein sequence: CASSEPGQGLQPQHF.

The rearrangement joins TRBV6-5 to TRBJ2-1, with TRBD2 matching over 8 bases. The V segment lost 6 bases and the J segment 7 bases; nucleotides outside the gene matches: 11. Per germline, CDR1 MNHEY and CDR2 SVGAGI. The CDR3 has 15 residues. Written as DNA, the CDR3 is TGTGCCAGCAGGACTGGGGGTAGCGGGAAGAATGAGCAGTTCTTC. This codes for CASRTGGSGKNEQFF.

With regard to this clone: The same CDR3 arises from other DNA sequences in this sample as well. The CDR3 spells CASSYSITAPYEQYF. In DNA, the CDR3 is TGTGCCAGCAGTTACTCTATCACAGCTCCCTACGAGCAGTACTTC. The J gene is TRBJ2-7, the V gene TRBV6-5; no definite D call. The CDR3 length is 15 residues. Germline-derived CDR1 and CDR2 are MNHEY and SVGAGI. V was pared by 0 bases and J by 2 bases, with 11 bases between.

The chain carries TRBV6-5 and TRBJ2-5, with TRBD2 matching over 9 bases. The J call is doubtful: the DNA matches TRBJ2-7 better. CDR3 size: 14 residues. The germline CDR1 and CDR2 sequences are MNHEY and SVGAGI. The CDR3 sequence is CASSPTSGRYEQYF. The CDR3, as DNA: TGTGCCAGCAGTCCGACTAGCGGCCGCTACGAGCAGTACTTC.